The T cell receptor (beta chain) under discussion was sequenced for a study of T cell changes during pregnancy in multiple sclerosis. The method was immunoSEQ multiplex PCR; TCRdb's version includes in-frame clones alone and lacks a portion of them. The profile shows some 80,000 clones, roughly nine tenths of them singletons. Germline loops: CDR1 LNHDA, CDR2 SQIVND (reference sequence). This CDR3 region has 11 residues. V lost 3 bases and J 4 bases, leaving 2 bases between the germline ends. The material was peripheral blood, obtained in the first trimester of pregnancy. The chain links TRBV19 to TRBJ2-3, with D hard to call. The clonotype was recovered from a female donor in good health, enrolled as a control in a pregnancy study. This CDR3 is CASSIADTQYF. The CDR3, as DNA: TGTGCCAGTAGTATCGCAGATACGCAGTATTTT.